What follows describes a single TCR beta chain. The data are from a study of blood T cell repertoires in COVID-19. For the study at large: From T cells, B-cell-depleted T cells, or PBMCs came the material, which was cDNA or gDNA.

Source study methods: It was from reference gene primer amplification that nucleated cell counts were estimated. This table comes from immunoSEQ multiplex PCR, and its TCRdb copy is limited to in-frame clones, with some not included. For V, J and clone size, that table is used; D and trimming come from the DNA. The profile shows some 250,000 clones, about nine tenths of them singletons. Germline CDR1 SGHVS, CDR2 FQNEAQ. The CDR3 has 13 amino acids. Trimming cost V 2 bases and J 1 base, with 5 bases left between them. V gene TRBV7-8 combines with J gene TRBJ1-1; D unresolved. The clonotype was recovered from a man aged 30 to 39 who had recovered from COVID-19. Sequencing was carried out using peripheral blood. The CDR3 sequence: CASSLQENTEAFF. DNA of the CDR3: TGTGCCAGCAGCTTACAGGAGAACACTGAAGCTTTCTTT.